Below, 18 T cell receptor beta chains from the same sample are listed, as sequenced in a study of cytomegalovirus exposure and HLA in healthy donors. PCR involved 60 Vbeta and 13 Jbeta primers. Libraries were prepared by immunoSEQ multiplex PCR; TCRdb keeps only in-frame clonotypes and omits some of them. The sample holds about 130,000 clones, over 70% seen once. The sequenced sample consisted of PBMCs. These receptors were collected from a woman in her 40s in good health and CMV-seropositive.

This clone was picked up a small number of times. J is TRBJ2-3 and V is TRBV29-1; D remains ambiguous. This CDR3 is built from 11 residues. The germline V and J ends were trimmed by 6 bases and 6 bases, with 10 bases remaining between them. Germline V lookup: CDR1 SQVTM, CDR2 ANQGSEA. As DNA, the CDR3 is TGCAGCGTCGCCTCACGGGATACGCAGTATTTT. Its translation is CSVASRDTQYF.

Only a few counts were recorded for this clone. The V and J genes are TRBV19 and TRBJ2-7, with 7 positions matching TRBD1. The V gene's germline CDR1 is LNHDA and CDR2 SQIVND (reference sequence). V lost 6 bases to trimming and J lost 2 bases; unmatched junction nucleotides: 7. This CDR3 comprises 14 residues. This CDR3 is CASSYDRATYEQYF. The CDR3 DNA follows: TGTGCCAGTAGCTATGACAGGGCCACCTACGAGCAGTACTTC. Together with reference TRBV19 and TRBJ2-7, the CDR3 gives the full variable domain: DGGITQSPKYLFRKEGQNVTLSCEQNLNHDAMYWYRQDPGQGLRLIYYSQIVNDFQKGDIAEGYSVSREKKESFPLTVTSAQKNPTAFYLCASSYDRATYEQYFGPGTRLTVT.

The chain couples TRBV29-1 to TRBJ1-2; 9 nucleotides align to TRBD1. Germline V gives CDR1 SQVTM, CDR2 ANQGSEA. V lost 3 bases, J lost 2 bases, and 7 bases stayed unmatched. The CDR3 totals 15 residues. The CDR3 protein is CSVEGQGLRNYGYTF. CDR3 sequence (DNA): TGCAGCGTTGAGGGACAGGGACTCCGGAACTATGGCTACACCTTC.

The gene calls are TRBV4-3 and TRBJ2-7; D gene uncertain. The germline V and J ends were trimmed by 3 bases and 4 bases, with 10 bases remaining between them. The length of the CDR3 is 13 residues. Germline CDR1 is LGHNA and CDR2 is YSLEER. The CDR3 is CASSQGPRYEQYF. In DNA form, the CDR3 reads TGCGCCAGCAGCCAGGGCCCCCGGTACGAGCAGTACTTC.

This clone was counted a few times. The chain carries TRBV11-2 and TRBJ2-3; 7 bases are a match to TRBD2. CDR1 and CDR2 from the germline V gene are SGHAT and FQNNGV. V shed 4 bases, J shed 1 base, and the junction held 8 bases outside the gene matches. The CDR3 covers 16 residues. CDR3 in DNA: TGTGCCAGCAGCTCCCGCGGGAGCCCCCGCACAGATACGCAGTATTTT. Its translation is CASSSRGSPRTDTQYF.

J is TRBJ1-3 and V is TRBV9, with 7 bases matching TRBD1. CDR3 size: 19 residues. CDR1 is SGDLS, CDR2 YYNGEE, per germline. The V and J ends lost 3 bases and 2 bases, in that order; junction bases with no gene match: 17. DNA for the CDR3: TGTGCCAGCAGCGCCACAGGACAGGCCACGTATGTAACTGGAAACACCATATATTTT. Encoded protein: CASSATGQATYVTGNTIYF.

V usage is TRBV6-5 and J usage is TRBJ1-1; D remains ambiguous. V lost 5 bases to trimming and J lost 0 bases, with 13 bases between them. The CDR3 has 15 amino acids. Germline-derived CDR1 and CDR2 are MNHEY and SVGAGI. In DNA, the CDR3 is TGTGCCAGCAGTCAACTAAGAGGCGTGAACACTGAAGCTTTCTTT. Translation gives CASSQLRGVNTEAFF.

The chain joins TRBV2 to TRBJ1-2, with a possible D match to TRBD1 (5 bases). Looked up from germline, CDR1 is SNHLY and CDR2 is FYNNEI. This CDR3 comprises 12 residues. Trimming left V 6 bases short and J 4 bases short, with 9 bases between. The CDR3 here is CASRAQVYGYTF. CDR3 DNA sequence: TGTGCCAGCAGAGCACAGGTCTATGGCTACACCTTC.

This clone appeared a single time. The chain carries TRBV28 and TRBJ2-7; 12 nucleotides line up with TRBD2. Germline V lookup: CDR1 MDHEN, CDR2 SYDVKM. The CDR3 sequence is 16 residues long. V lost 3 bases and J lost 6; bases outside the gene matches: 9. Here the CDR3 reads CASSLTSGSFRGEQYF. The CDR3 coding sequence is TGTGCCAGCAGTTTGACTAGCGGGAGCTTCCGGGGCGAGCAGTACTTC.

The CDR3 sequence is CASTRRGDGNQPQHF. CDR3 bases: TGTGCCAGCACCAGACGGGGAGACGGCAATCAGCCCCAGCATTTT. The chain joins TRBV19 to TRBJ1-5; no definite D call. Trimming cost V 9 bases and J 2 bases, with 17 bases left between them. Germline-derived CDR1 and CDR2 are LNHDA and SQIVND (reference sequence). The CDR3 is made up of 15 amino acids.

This clone has a handful of counts. The chain recombines TRBV7-2 with TRBJ1-4; the match to TRBD1 covers 10 bases. J was trimmed by 7 bases and V by 5 bases; bases with no gene match: 10. The CDR3 sequence is 16 residues long. CDR1 and CDR2 from the germline V gene are SGHTA and FQGNSA. CDR3 sequence: CASSRRGTGDGEKLFF. In DNA, the CDR3 is TGTGCCAGCAGCCGACGCGGGACAGGGGATGGTGAAAAACTGTTTTTT.

There are a few counts of this clone. The chain uses TRBV5-1 and TRBJ1-1, with a possible D match to TRBD1 (6 bases). CDR1 is SGHRS and CDR2 is YFSETQ in the germline V gene. This CDR3 is built from 15 residues. V dropped 4 bases and J dropped 1 base, with 14 bases sitting between them. The chain's CDR3 is CASSELIQGNTEAFF. The CDR3 region has the DNA TGCGCCAGCAGCGAACTAATACAGGGGAACACTGAAGCTTTCTTT.

The genes are TRBV5-4 and TRBJ1-2; 7 bases are shared with TRBD1. V trimming: 0 bases; J trimming: 6 bases; junction bases outside the gene matches: 2. Germline loops: CDR1 SGHNT, CDR2 YYREEE (reference sequence). The CDR3 spans 13 residues. Here the CDR3 reads CASSLDRGNGYTF. As DNA, the CDR3 is TGTGCCAGCAGCTTGGACAGGGGTAATGGCTACACCTTC. Full variable domain (outside the CDR3, taken from reference TRBV5-4 and TRBJ1-2): ETGVTQSPTHLIKTRGQQVTLRCSSQSGHNTVSWYQQALGQGPQFIFQYYREEENGRGNFPPRFSGLQFPNYSSELNVNALELDDSALYLCASSLDRGNGYTFGSGTRLTVV.

This chain joins TRBV29-1 and TRBJ1-1, with TRBD1 matching over 12 bases. The junction had 7 bases not matched to a gene; V was cut back by 4 bases and J by 4 bases. Germline V gene data show CDR1 as SQVTM and CDR2 as ANQGSEA. There are 15 residues in the CDR3. The CDR3 sequence is CSVGGTGGAGTEAFF. The CDR3 DNA reads as TGCAGCGTTGGAGGGACAGGGGGCGCCGGCACTGAAGCTTTCTTT.

The chain joins TRBV2 to TRBJ2-5, with 9 bases fitting TRBD1. There are 15 residues in the CDR3. The V gene end was trimmed by 5 bases and the J gene end by 3 bases; junction bases not matched to a gene: 7. Germline V gene sequence: CDR1 SNHLY, CDR2 FYNNEI. The CDR3 loop is CASSTDRGVKETQYF. CDR3 DNA sequence: TGTGCCAGCAGTACCGACAGGGGGGTTAAAGAGACCCAGTACTTC.

CDR3 bases: TGCGCCAGCAGCCAAAGACAGGGACTGCCCCCAGATACGCAGTATTTT. This gives the protein CASSQRQGLPPDTQYF. The rearrangement links TRBV4-3 to TRBJ2-3, with a possible D match to TRBD1 (7 bases). V gave up 2 bases and J gave up 4 bases, with 16 bases separating them. Germline V lookup: CDR1 LGHNA, CDR2 YSLEER. This CDR3 contains 16 residues.

This rearrangement joins TRBV9 to TRBJ2-7; 9 positions match TRBD2. Trimming cost V 1 base and J 6 bases; bases outside gene matches: 8. The CDR3 loop spans 15 amino acids. CDR1 SGDLS and CDR2 YYNGEE come from the germline V gene. The CDR3 sequence is CASSVRAGGPGEQYF. CDR3 DNA sequence: TGTGCCAGCAGCGTAAGGGCGGGGGGGCCAGGCGAGCAGTACTTC.

V usage is TRBV7-3 and J usage is TRBJ2-1; TRBD2 might be the D (6 bases). The CDR3 consists of 17 residues. V lost 5 bases, J lost 1 base, and 18 bases lay in between. Germline CDR1 is SGHTA and CDR2 is FQGTGA. CDR3 in amino acids: CASSPTGTPGSYNEQFF. DNA for the CDR3: TGTGCCAGCAGCCCGACTGGGACTCCGGGATCCTACAATGAGCAGTTCTTC. Using reference TRBV7-3 and TRBJ2-1 for the parts outside the CDR3, the full variable domain is GAGVSQTPSNKVTEKGKYVELRCDPISGHTALYWYRQSLGQGPEFLIYFQGTGAADDSGLPNDRFFAVRPEGSVSTLKIQRTERGDSAVYLCASSPTGTPGSYNEQFFGPGTRLTVL.